This T cell receptor (beta chain) was captured in a study of blood T cell repertoires in COVID-19. Study overall: T cells, B-cell-depleted T cells, or PBMCs supplied cDNA or gDNA.

Original data processing: For nucleated cells, counts were estimated from reference gene primer amplification. Profiled with immunoSEQ multiplex PCR; TCRdb holds only in-frame clones, not every one. From that table come the V and J calls and clone size; the DNA was used to work out D and trimming. The repertoire has roughly 180,000 clones, 70% to 90% of them found once; the top ten carry roughly 5%. The germline CDR1 and CDR2 sequences are SGHAT and FQNNGV. V gave up 5 bases and J gave up 6 bases, with 16 bases separating them. The CDR3 is made up of 14 amino acids. Seattle patient enrollment occurred during active infection, with longitudinal follow-up thereafter.

The sequencing input was peripheral blood. This rearrangement joins TRBV11-2 to TRBJ1-1, with TRBD1 as a possible D gene (6 bases). This TCR derives from a woman between 50 and 59 years old with COVID-19, enrolled during active disease. CDR3: CASSEGQPIPEAFF. Written as DNA, the CDR3 is TGTGCCAGCAGCGAAGGACAGCCTATACCTGAAGCTTTCTTT.